What follows are 23 T cell receptor beta chains derived from one specimen sequenced in a study of T cell clusters in autoimmune cytopenias. Each sample's input was 250 to 300 ng genomic DNA, some 38,000 genome equivalents. TRB was amplified by touch-down multiplex PCR, primer pools A and B combined. TCRdb re-called the multiplex PCR reads and catalogs CDR3 proteins one per entry, DNA excluded. The listing records roughly 7,000 distinct CDR3 sequences. The same data also went into a second study, on T cell repertoires in aging, cancer and after chemotherapy.

Specimen: peripheral blood. The receptors were gathered from a human donor in good health.

The V gene is TRBV6-2 or TRBV6-3, the J gene TRBJ2-7; without DNA, the TCRdb call of TRBD1 cannot be checked. In germline, CDR1 is MNHEY, CDR2 SVGEGT. This CDR3 contains 16 residues. CDR3 in amino acids: CASSALGQTGRYEQYF.

CDR3 sequence: CASSFRGGAGVQDTQYF. The chain combines TRBV12-3 or TRBV12-4 with TRBJ2-3; TCRdb indicates TRBD2, and absent DNA this call remains unverified. The CDR3 sequence is 17 residues long.

The chain carries TRBV19 and TRBJ2-3; TCRdb's D call, TRBD1, is unchecked because there is no DNA. The CDR3 covers 14 residues. Germline V gives CDR1 LNHDA, CDR2 SQIVND (reference sequence). This CDR3 reads CASRTGSVADTQYF.

The chain links TRBV15 to TRBJ2-3; TCRdb outputs TRBD2, but without DNA this stays unchecked. Looked up from germline, CDR1 is LNHNV and CDR2 is YYDKDF (reference sequence). There are 17 residues in the CDR3. The CDR3 reads CATSRDSPSGGADTQYF. Based on the CDR3 plus reference TRBV15 and TRBJ2-3, the full variable domain is DAMVIQNPRYQVTQFGKPVTLSCSQTLNHNVMYWYQQKSSQAPKLLFHYYDKDFNNEADTPDNFQSRRPNTSFCFLDIRSPGLGDTAMYLCATSRDSPSGGADTQYFGPGTRLTVL.

The chain carries TRBV20-1 and TRBJ2-1; lacking DNA, the TRBD2 call made by TCRdb goes unchecked. The germline CDR1 and CDR2 sequences are DFQATT and SNEGSKA (reference sequence). The CDR3 is made up of 14 amino acids. The CDR3 reads CSARLAGGSNEQFF.

This clonotype shows up as medium-sized by frequency. The chain combines TRBV19 with TRBJ1-2; TCRdb designates TRBD1, a call that cannot be tested without DNA. The CDR3 is 13 amino acids. The germline CDR1 and CDR2 sequences are LNHDA and SQIVND (reference sequence). The CDR3 is CASTTTGPRGYTF.

This clonotype is deemed medium-sized by its frequency. The chain carries TRBV29-1 and TRBJ1-2; without DNA, the TCRdb call of TRBD1 cannot be checked. Germline CDR1 is SQVTM and CDR2 is ANQGSEA. The CDR3 runs to 16 residues. The chain's CDR3 is CSVDRQRGTGDYGYTF. The entire variable domain, with the rest obtained from reference TRBV29-1 and TRBJ1-2, is as follows: SAVISQKPSRDICQRGTSLTIQCQVDSQVTMMFWYRQQPGQSLTLIATANQGSEATYESGFVIDKFPISRPNLTFSTLTVSNMSPEDSSIYLCSVDRQRGTGDYGYTFGSGTRLTVV.

This chain uses TRBV15 with TRBJ2-5; TCRdb picks TRBD2, but there is no DNA to check that call. Germline-derived CDR1 and CDR2 are LNHNV and YYDKDF (reference sequence). This CDR3 has 16 residues. The CDR3 protein is CATSRDSGGARETQYF.

J is TRBJ1-1 and V is TRBV25-1; the D call of TRBD1 rests on TCRdb alone, since no DNA is present to check it. The CDR3 is 11 amino acids. Germline-derived CDR1 and CDR2 are MGHDK and SYGVNS. The CDR3 reads CASRYRGEAFF.

This clonotype is deemed medium-sized by its frequency. The gene calls are TRBV6-2 or TRBV6-3 and TRBJ1-1. CDR1 is MNHEY, CDR2 SVGEGT, per germline. The CDR3 spans 13 residues. The CDR3 region is CASKKGRHTEAFF.

This rearrangement joins TRBV19 to TRBJ1-1. Germline-derived CDR1 and CDR2 are LNHDA and SQIVND (reference sequence). The CDR3 totals 15 residues. CDR3 sequence reads: CASSIDAGGDTEAFF.

J is TRBJ1-5 and V is TRBV12-3 or TRBV12-4. The CDR3 is made up of 13 amino acids. CDR3 sequence reads: CASSLLGNQPQHF.

The rearrangement links TRBV27 to TRBJ2-3. The CDR3 length is 12 residues. The germline V gene has CDR1 MNHEY and CDR2 SMNVEV (reference sequence). The CDR3 here is CASSRQGDTQYF.

In terms of frequency, this clonotype is medium-sized. The chain couples TRBV6-6 to TRBJ1-1. The CDR3 is 11 residues long. The germline V gene encodes CDR1 MNHNY and CDR2 SVGAGI (reference sequence). The CDR3 here is CASRLNTEAFF.

The V gene is TRBV12-3 or TRBV12-4, the J gene TRBJ1-2. The CDR3 totals 14 residues. The CDR3 protein is CASSLRTANYGYTF.

The chain combines TRBV5-5 with TRBJ2-1; absent DNA, TCRdb's TRBD1 call cannot be checked. The germline V gene encodes CDR1 SGHKS and CDR2 YYEKEE (reference sequence). The CDR3 is 12 residues long. Here the CDR3 reads CASSSPGYEQFF.

CDR3 in amino acids: CASSLQGWNTEAFF. The chain joins TRBV5-7 to TRBJ1-1; TCRdb's assignment of TRBD1 cannot be checked, as there is no DNA. TRBV5-7 is an ORF; its function is uncertain. This CDR3 is built from 14 residues.

The chain carries TRBV6-1 and TRBJ1-4. The CDR3 length is 12 residues. CDR1 is MNHNS and CDR2 is SASEGT in the germline V gene. The CDR3 sequence: CASSVIGEKLFF.

By frequency, this clonotype is large (0.1 to 1%). This chain links TRBV29-1 with TRBJ1-1. The CDR3 totals 12 residues. CDR1 and CDR2 (germline): SQVTM, ANQGSEA. The CDR3 loop reads CSVAAANTEAFF.

The rearrangement links TRBV19 to TRBJ2-1. The CDR3 runs to 15 residues. The germline V gene has CDR1 LNHDA and CDR2 SQIVND (reference sequence). CDR3 loop: CASSIVTGAYNEQFF.

This clonotype counts as medium-sized (0.01 to 0.1%) by frequency. V gene TRBV15 combines with J gene TRBJ2-5. The germline gives CDR1 LNHNV, CDR2 YYDKDF (reference sequence). The length of the CDR3 is 13 residues. This CDR3 reads CATSRAVVETQYF.

The chain uses TRBV12-3 or TRBV12-4 and TRBJ1-6; TCRdb gives TRBD1 as the D gene, but with no DNA this cannot be confirmed. This CDR3 is built from 15 residues. CDR3 protein: CASSSLGGTGSPLHF.

The chain uses TRBV12-3 or TRBV12-4 and TRBJ2-3; the D gene TCRdb calls, TRBD1, cannot be checked with no DNA. The CDR3 has 16 residues. The CDR3 region is CASSLFGGQTGRTQYF.